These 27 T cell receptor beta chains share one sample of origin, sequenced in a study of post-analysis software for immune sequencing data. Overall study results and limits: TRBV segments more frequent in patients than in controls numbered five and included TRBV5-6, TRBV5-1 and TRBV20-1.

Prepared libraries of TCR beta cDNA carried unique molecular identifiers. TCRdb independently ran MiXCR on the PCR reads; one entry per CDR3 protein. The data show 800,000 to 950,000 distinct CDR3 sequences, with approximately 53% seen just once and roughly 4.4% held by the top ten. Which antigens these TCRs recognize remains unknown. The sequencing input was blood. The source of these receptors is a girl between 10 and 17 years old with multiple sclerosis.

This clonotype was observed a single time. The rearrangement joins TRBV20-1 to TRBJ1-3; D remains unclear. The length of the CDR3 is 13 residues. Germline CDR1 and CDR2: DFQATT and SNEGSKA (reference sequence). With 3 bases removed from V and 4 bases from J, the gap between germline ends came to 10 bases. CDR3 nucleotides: TGCAGTGCTAGTCAAGACCCGGGAAACACCATATATTTT. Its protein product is CSASQDPGNTIYF.

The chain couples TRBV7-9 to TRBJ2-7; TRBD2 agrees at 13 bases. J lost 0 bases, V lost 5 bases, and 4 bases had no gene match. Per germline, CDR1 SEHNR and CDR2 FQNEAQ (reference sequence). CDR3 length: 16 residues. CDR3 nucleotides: TGTGCCAGCAGCCCAGGACTAGCGGGAGACTCCTACGAGCAGTACTTC. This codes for CASSPGLAGDSYEQYF.

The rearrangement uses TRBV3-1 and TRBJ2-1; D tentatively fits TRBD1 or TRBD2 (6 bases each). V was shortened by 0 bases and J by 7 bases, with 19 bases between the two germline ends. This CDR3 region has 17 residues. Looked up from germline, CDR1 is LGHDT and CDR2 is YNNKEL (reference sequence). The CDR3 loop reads CASSQDVGRGGQNEQFF. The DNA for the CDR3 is TGTGCCAGCAGCCAAGATGTGGGCAGGGGAGGACAGAATGAGCAGTTCTTC.

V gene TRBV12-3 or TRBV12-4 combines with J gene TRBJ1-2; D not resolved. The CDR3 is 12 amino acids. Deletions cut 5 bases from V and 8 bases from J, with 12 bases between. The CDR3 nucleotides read TGTGCCAGCAGTGGGTCTTTCGGCGGCTACACCTTC. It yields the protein CASSGSFGGYTF.

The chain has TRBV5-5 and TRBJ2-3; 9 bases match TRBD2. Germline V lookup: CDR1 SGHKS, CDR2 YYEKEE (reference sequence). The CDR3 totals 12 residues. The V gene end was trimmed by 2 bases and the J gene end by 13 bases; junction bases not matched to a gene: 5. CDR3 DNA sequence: TGTGCCAGCAGCTTCCCAGCGGGGGGCGAGTATTTT. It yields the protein CASSFPAGGEYF.

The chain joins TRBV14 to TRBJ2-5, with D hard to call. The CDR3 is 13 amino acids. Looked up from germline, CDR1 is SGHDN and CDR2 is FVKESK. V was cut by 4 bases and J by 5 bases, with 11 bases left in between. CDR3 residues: CASSPELMETQYF. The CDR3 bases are TGTGCCAGCAGCCCAGAACTGATGGAGACCCAGTACTTC.

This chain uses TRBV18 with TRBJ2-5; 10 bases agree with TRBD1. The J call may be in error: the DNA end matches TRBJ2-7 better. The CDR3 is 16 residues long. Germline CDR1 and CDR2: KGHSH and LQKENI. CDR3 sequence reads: CASSPQGTGATYEQYF. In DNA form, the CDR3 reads TGTGCCAGCTCACCTCAAGGGACAGGGGCCACCTACGAGCAGTACTTC.

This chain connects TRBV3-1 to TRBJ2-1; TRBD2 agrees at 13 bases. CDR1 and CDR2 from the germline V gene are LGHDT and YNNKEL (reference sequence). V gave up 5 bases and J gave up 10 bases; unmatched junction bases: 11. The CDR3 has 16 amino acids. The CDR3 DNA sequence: TGTGCCAGCAGCTTGAAAACTAGCGGGGGGGCCCGGGAGCAGTTCTTC. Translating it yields CASSLKTSGGAREQFF.

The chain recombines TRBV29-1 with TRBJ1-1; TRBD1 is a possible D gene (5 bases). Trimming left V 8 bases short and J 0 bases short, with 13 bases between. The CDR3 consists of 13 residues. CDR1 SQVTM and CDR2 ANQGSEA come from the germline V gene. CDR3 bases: TGCAGCCCCTACAGGCGACTGAACACTGAAGCTTTCTTT. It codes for CSPYRRLNTEAFF.

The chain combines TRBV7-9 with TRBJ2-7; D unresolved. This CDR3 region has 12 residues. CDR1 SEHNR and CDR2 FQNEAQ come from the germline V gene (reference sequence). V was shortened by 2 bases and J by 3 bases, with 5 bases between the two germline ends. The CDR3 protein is CASSLWIYEQYF. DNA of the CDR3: TGTGCCAGCAGCTTATGGATCTACGAGCAGTACTTC.

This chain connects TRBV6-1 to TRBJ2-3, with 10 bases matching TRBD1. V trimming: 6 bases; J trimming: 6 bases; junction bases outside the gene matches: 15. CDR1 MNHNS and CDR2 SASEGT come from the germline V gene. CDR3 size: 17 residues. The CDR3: CASSHLLGDRGGDTQYF. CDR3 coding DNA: TGTGCCAGCAGCCACCTCCTAGGGGACAGGGGAGGGGATACGCAGTATTTT.

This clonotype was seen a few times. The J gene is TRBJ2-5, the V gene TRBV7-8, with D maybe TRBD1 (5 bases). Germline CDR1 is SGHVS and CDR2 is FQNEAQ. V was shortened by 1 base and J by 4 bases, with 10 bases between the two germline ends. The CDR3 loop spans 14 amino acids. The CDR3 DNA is TGTGCCAGCAGCTTAGTGGGGCGCTCAGAGACCCAGTACTTC. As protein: CASSLVGRSETQYF.

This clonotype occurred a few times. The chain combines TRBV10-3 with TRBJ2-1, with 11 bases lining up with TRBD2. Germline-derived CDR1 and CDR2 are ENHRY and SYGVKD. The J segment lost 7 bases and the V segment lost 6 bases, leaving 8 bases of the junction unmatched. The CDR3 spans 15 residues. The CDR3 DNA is TGTGCCATCAGCTTAGCGGGGGGGCGTGGAAATGAGCAGTTCTTC. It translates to CAISLAGGRGNEQFF.

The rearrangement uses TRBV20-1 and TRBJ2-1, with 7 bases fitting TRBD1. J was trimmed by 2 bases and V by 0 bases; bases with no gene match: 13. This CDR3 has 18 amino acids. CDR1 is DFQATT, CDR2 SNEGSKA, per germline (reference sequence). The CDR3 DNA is TGCAGTGCTAGAGATCTCGTAAGGACAGGAAGAACCTACAATGAGCAGTTCTTC. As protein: CSARDLVRTGRTYNEQFF.

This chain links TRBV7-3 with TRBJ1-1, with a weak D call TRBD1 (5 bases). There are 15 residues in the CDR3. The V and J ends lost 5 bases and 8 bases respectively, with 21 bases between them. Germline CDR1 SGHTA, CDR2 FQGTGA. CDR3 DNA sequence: TGTGCCAGCAGCAATCGAGGGGACCCTCTTGCCGAAGCTTTCTTT. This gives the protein CASSNRGDPLAEAFF.

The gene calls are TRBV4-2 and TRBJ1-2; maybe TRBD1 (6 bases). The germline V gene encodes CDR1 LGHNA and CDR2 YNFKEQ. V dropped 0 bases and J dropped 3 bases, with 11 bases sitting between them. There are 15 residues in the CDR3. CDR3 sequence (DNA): TGTGCCAGCAGCCAAGATCGGGGGCGCGACTATGGCTACACCTTC. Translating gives CASSQDRGRDYGYTF.

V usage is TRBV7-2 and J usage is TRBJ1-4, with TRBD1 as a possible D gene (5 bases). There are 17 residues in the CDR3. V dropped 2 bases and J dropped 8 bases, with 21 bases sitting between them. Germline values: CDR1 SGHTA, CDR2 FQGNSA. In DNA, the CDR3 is TGTGCCAGCAGCTTATCCGCCGCTGGGGCAGGGAGAGAAAAACTGTTTTTT. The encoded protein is CASSLSAAGAGREKLFF.

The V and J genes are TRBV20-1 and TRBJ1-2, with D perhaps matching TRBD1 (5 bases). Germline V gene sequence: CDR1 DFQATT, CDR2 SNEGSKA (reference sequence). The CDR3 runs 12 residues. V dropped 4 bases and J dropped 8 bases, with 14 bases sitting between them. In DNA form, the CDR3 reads TGCAGTGCTATCAGACAGTTCACCGGCTACACCTTC. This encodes CSAIRQFTGYTF.

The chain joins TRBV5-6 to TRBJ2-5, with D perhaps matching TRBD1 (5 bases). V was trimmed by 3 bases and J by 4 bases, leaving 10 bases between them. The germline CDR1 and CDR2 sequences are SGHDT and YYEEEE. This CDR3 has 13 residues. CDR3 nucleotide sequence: TGTGCCAGCAGCTCAGGGTCCCGAGAGACCCAGTACTTC. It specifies CASSSGSRETQYF.

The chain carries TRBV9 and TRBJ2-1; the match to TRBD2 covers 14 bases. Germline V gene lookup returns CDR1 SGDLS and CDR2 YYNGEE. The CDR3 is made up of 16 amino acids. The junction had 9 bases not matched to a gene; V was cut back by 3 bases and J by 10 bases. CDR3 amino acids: CASSESGLAGDEEQFF. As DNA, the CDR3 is TGTGCCAGCAGCGAGTCGGGACTAGCGGGAGATGAGGAGCAGTTCTTC.

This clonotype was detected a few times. The CDR3 region is CASSPSTGGYEQYF. The DNA of the CDR3 is TGCGCCAGCAGCCCTTCGACAGGGGGCTACGAGCAGTACTTC. The chain is built from TRBV5-1 and TRBJ2-7; 9 bases align to TRBD1. There are 14 residues in the CDR3. Unmatched junction bases numbered 5, after V lost 4 bases and J lost 3 bases. The germline V gene encodes CDR1 SGHRS and CDR2 YFSETQ.

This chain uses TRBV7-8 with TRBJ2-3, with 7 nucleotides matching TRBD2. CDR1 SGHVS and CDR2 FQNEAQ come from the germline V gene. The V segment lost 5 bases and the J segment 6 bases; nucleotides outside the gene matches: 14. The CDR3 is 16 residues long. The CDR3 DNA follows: TGTGCCAGCAGCCTACCCCGTGGCGGGAGTTCCGATACGCAGTATTTT. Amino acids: CASSLPRGGSSDTQYF.

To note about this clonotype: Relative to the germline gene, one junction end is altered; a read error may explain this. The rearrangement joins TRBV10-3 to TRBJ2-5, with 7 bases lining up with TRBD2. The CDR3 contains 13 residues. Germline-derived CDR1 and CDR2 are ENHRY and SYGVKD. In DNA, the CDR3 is TGTGCCATCAGTGGACGGGAGGAAGAGACCCAGTGCTTC. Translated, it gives CAISGREEETQCF.

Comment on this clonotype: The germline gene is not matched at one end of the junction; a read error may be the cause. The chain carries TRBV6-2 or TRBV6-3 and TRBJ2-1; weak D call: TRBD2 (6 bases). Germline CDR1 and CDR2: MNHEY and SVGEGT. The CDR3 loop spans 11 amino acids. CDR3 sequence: CASSAGTSGVF. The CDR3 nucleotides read TGTGCCAGCAGTGCCGGGACTTCTGGGGTCTTC.

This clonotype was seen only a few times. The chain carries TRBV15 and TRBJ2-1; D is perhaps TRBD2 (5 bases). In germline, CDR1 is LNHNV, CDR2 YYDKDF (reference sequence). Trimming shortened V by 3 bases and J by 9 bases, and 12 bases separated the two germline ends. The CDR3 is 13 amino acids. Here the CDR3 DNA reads TGTGCCACCAGCAGGAGGGATTCGGCTGAGCAGTTCTTC. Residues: CATSRRDSAEQFF.

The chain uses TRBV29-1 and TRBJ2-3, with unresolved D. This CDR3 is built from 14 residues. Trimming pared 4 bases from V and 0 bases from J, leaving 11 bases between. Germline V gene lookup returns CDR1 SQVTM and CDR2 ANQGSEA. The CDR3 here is CSVGPDTSTDTQYF. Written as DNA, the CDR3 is TGCAGCGTTGGGCCCGACACTAGCACAGATACGCAGTATTTT.

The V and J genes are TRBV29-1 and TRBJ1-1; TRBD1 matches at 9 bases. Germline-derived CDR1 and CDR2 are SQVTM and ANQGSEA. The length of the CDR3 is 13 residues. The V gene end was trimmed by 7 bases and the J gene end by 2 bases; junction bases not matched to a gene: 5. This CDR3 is CSAGQGSNTEAFF. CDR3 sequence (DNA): TGCAGCGCCGGACAGGGGTCAAACACTGAAGCTTTCTTT.